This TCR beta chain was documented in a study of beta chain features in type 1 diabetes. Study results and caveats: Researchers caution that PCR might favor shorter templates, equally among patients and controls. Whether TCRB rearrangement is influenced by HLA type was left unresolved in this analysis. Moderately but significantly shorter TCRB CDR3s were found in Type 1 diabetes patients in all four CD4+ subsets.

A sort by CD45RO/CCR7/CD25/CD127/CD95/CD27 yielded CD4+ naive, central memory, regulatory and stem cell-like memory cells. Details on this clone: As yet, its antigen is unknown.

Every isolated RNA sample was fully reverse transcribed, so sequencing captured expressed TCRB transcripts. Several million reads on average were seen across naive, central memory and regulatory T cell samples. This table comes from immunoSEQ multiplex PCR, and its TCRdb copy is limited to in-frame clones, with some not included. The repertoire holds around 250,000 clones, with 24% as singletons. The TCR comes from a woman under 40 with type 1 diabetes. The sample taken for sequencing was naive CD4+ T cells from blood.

The CDR3 nucleotides read TGTGCCAGCAGCTCCCTCGGGGGCACCGGGGAGCTGTTTTTT. Translated, it gives CASSSLGGTGELFF. V and J are TRBV7-6 and TRBJ2-2; D is perhaps TRBD2 (6 bases). V was cut by 4 bases and J by 4 bases, with 10 bases left in between. From germline, CDR1 is SGHVS and CDR2 FNYEAQ. The CDR3 is made up of 14 amino acids.